This T cell receptor beta chain is from a study of blood T cell repertoires in COVID-19. Turning to the study itself: Specimens from acute and convalescent COVID-19 originated in the United States, Italy and Spain. PBMCs, B-cell-depleted T cells, or T cells were the source of the cDNA or gDNA that made up the material.

Per the original data handling: Quantification of nucleated cells was approximated via reference gene primer amplification. Assay: immunoSEQ multiplex PCR; the TCRdb copy retains only in-frame clones and omits some. Clonal size and the V and J genes are those of that table, whereas D and trimming came from the DNA. This table holds about 130,000 clones, approximately 90% found once. This CDR3 region has 15 residues. Germline trimming cut 0 bases from V and 3 bases from J; bases unmatched to any gene: 3. Germline lookup yields CDR1 SGDLS and CDR2 YYNGEE. This rearrangement joins TRBV9 to TRBJ1-1; 9 positions agree with TRBD1. This receptor was taken from a middle-aged man with acute or convalescent COVID-19. The sample was peripheral blood. CDR3: CASSVARDRDTEAFF. CDR3 DNA sequence: TGTGCCAGCAGCGTAGCTAGGGACAGGGACACTGAAGCTTTCTTT. Full variable domain (missing parts from reference TRBV9 and TRBJ1-1): DSGVTQTPKHLITATGQRVTLRCSPRSGDLSVYWYQQSLDQGLQFLIQYYNGEERAKGNILERFSAQQFPDLHSELNLSSLELGDSALYFCASSVARDRDTEAFFGQGTRLTVV.